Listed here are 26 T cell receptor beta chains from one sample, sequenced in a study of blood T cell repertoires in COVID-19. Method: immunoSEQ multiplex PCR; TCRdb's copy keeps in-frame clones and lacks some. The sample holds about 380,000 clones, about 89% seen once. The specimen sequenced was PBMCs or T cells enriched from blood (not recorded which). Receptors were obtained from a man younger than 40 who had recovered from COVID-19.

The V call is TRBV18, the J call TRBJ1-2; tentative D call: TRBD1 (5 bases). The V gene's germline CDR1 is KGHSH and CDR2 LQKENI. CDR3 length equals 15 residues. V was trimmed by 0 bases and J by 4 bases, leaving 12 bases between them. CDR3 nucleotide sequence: TGTGCCAGCTCACCACCGGCGGGACGGATCTATGGCTACACCTTC. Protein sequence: CASSPPAGRIYGYTF.

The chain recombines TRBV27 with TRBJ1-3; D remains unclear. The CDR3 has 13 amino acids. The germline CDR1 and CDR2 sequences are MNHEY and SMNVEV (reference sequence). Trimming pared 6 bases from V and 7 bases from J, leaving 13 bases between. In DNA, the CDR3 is TGTGCCAGCAGCTCCTACGCGCGGAACACCATATATTTT. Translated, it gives CASSSYARNTIYF.

The CDR3 region has the DNA TGTGCCAGCAGCTTATCACACGGACTCCTTTACAATGAGCAGTTCTTC. Amino acid sequence: CASSLSHGLLYNEQFF. The genes are TRBV11-2 and TRBJ2-1; tentatively, D is TRBD2 (5 bases). Trimming took 2 bases from V and 4 from J, leaving 15 bases between them. From germline, CDR1 is SGHAT and CDR2 FQNNGV. CDR3 length: 16 amino acids.

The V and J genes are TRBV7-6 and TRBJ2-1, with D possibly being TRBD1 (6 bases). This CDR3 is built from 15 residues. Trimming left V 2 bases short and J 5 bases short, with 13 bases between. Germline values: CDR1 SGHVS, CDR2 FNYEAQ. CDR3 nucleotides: TGTGCCAGCAGCTTAAGAACAGGGCTGAACAATGAGCAGTTCTTC. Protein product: CASSLRTGLNNEQFF.

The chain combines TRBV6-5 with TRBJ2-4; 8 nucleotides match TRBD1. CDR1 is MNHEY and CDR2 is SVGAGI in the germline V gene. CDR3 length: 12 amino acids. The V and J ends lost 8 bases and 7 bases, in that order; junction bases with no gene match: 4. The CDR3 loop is CASQGARNIQYF. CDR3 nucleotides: TGTGCCAGCCAGGGGGCGAGGAACATTCAGTACTTC.

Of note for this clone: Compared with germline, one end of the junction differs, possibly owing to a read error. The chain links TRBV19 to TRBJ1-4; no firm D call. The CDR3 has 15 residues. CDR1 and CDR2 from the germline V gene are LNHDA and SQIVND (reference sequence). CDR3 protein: CASSIDQFTGIERIF. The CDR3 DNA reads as TGTGCCAGTAGTATAGATCAGTTTACGGGGATCGAGCGGATTTTT.

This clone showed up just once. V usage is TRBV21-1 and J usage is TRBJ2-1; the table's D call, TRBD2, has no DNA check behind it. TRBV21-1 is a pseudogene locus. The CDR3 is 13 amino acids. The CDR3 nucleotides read TGTGCCAGCAGATTAGAGGGCGGCAATGAGCAGTTCTTC. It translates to CASRLEGGNEQFF.

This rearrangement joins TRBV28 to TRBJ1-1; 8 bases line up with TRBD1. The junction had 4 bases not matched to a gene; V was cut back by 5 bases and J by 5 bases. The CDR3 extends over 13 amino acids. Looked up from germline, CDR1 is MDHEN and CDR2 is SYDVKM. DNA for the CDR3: TGTGCCAGCAGTCGACAGGGGAGGACTGAAGCTTTCTTT. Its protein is CASSRQGRTEAFF.

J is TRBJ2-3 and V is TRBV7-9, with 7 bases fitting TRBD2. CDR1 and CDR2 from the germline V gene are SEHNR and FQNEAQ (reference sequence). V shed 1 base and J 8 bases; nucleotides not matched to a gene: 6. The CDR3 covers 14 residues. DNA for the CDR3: TGTGCCAGCAGCTTAGACCAACCGGGGGGTACGCAGTATTTT. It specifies CASSLDQPGGTQYF.

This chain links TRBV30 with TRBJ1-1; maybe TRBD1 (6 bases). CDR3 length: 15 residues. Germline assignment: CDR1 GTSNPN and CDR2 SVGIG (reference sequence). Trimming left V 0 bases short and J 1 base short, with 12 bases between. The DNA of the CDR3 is TGTGCCTGGAGTGTACAGGGACACGGGAACACTGAAGCTTTCTTT. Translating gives CAWSVQGHGNTEAFF. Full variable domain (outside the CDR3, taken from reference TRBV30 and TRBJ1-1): SQTIHQWPATLVQPVGSPLSLECTVEGTSNPNLYWYRQAAGRGLQLLFYSVGIGQISSEVPQNLSASRPQDRQFILSSKKLLLSDSGFYLCAWSVQGHGNTEAFFGQGTRLTVV.

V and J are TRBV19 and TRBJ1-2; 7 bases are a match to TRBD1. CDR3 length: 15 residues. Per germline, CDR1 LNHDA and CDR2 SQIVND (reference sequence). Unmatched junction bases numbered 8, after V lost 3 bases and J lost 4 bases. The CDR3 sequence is CASSMTGQGGYGYTF. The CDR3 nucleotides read TGTGCCAGTAGTATGACGGGGCAGGGGGGCTATGGCTACACCTTC.

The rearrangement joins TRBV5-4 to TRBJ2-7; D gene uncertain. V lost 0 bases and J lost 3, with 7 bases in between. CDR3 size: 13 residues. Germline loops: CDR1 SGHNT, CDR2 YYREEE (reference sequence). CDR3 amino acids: CASSLGSDYEQYF. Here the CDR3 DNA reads TGTGCCAGCAGCTTGGGGTCAGACTACGAGCAGTACTTC. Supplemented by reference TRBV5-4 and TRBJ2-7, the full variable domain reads ETGVTQSPTHLIKTRGQQVTLRCSSQSGHNTVSWYQQALGQGPQFIFQYYREEENGRGNFPPRFSGLQFPNYSSELNVNALELDDSALYLCASSLGSDYEQYFGPGTRLTVT.

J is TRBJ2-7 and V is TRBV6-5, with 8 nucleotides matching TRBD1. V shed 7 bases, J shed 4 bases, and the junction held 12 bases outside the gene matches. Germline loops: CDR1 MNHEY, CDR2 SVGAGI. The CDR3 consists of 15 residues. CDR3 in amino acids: CASKGVQGASYEQYF. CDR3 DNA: TGTGCCAGCAAGGGAGTGCAGGGGGCCTCGTACGAGCAGTACTTC.

CDR3 protein: CAWIRGALGGYTF. CDR3 nucleotides: TGTGCCTGGATCCGGGGGGCGCTCGGTGGCTACACCTTC. V and J are TRBV30 and TRBJ1-2; maybe TRBD1 (6 bases). Germline V lookup: CDR1 GTSNPN, CDR2 SVGIG (reference sequence). The ends were cut back, 4 bases at V and 7 bases at J, with 16 bases in the middle. The CDR3 is 13 residues long.

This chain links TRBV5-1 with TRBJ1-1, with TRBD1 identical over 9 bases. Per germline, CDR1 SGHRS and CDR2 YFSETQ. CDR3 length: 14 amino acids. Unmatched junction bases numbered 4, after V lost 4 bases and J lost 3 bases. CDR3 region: CASSLRQGDTEAFF. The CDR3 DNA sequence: TGCGCCAGCAGCCTTCGACAGGGGGACACTGAAGCTTTCTTT.

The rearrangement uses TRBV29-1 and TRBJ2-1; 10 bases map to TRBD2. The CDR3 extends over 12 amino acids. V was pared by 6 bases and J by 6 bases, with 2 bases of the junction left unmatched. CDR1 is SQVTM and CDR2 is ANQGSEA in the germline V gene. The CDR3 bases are TGCAGCGTCTCTAGCGGGGGCAATGAGCAGTTCTTC. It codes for CSVSSGGNEQFF.

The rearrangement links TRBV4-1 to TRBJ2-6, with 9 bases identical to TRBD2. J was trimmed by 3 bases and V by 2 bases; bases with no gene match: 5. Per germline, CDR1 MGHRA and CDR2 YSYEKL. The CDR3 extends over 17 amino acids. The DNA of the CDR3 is TGCGCCAGCAGCCAAAAAGGCGGGGGGGATGGGGCCAACGTCCTGACTTTC. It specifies CASSQKGGGDGANVLTF.

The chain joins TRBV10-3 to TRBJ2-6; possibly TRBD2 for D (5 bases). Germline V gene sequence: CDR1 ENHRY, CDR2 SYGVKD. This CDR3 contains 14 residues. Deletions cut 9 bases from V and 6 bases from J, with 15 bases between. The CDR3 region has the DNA TGTGCCATTCGGGGAAATGGATTGGCCAACGTCCTGACTTTC. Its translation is CAIRGNGLANVLTF.

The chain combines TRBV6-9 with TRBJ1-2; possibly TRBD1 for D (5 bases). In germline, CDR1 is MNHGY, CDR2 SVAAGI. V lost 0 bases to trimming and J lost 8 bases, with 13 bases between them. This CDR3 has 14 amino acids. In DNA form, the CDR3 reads TGTGCCAGCAGTTATTCGAAGGGGCGAGAAGGCTACACCTTC. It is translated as CASSYSKGREGYTF.

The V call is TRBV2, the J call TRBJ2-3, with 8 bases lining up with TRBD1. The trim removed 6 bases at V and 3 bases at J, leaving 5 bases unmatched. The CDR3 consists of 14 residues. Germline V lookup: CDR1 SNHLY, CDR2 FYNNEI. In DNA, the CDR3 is TGTGCCAGCAGCCGGACAGGGAGGACAGATACGCAGTATTTT. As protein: CASSRTGRTDTQYF.

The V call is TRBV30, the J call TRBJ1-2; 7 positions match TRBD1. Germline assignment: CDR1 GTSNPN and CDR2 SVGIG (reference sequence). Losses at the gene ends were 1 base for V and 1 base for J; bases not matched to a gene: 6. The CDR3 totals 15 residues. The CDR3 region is CAWSGDSPINYGYTF. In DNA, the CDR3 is TGTGCCTGGAGTGGGGACAGCCCGATTAACTATGGCTACACCTTC.

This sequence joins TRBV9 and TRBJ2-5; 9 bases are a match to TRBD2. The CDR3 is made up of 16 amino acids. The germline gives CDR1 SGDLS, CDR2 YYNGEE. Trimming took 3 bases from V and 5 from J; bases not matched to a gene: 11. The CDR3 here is CASSAGAGGQGETQYF. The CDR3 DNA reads TGTGCCAGCAGCGCGGGAGCGGGGGGCCAGGGGGAGACCCAGTACTTC.

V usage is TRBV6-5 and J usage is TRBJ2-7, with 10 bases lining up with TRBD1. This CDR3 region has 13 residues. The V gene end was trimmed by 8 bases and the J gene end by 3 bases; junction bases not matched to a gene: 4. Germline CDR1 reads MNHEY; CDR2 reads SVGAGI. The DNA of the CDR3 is TGTGCCAGCGTTCGGGACAGGGGCTACGAGCAGTACTTC. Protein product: CASVRDRGYEQYF.

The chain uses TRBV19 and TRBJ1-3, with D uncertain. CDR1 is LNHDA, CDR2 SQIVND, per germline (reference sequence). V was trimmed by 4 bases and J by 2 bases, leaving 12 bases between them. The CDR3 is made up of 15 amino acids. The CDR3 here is CASSTTFSPGNTIYF. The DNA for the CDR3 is TGTGCCAGTAGTACGACGTTTAGCCCTGGAAACACCATATATTTT.

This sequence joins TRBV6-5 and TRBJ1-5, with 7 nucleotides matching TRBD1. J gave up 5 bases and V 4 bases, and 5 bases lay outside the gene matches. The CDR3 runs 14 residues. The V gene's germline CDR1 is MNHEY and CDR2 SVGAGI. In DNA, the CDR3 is TGTGCCAGCAGTTGGGGACAGCGCGATCAGCCCCAGCATTTT. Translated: CASSWGQRDQPQHF.

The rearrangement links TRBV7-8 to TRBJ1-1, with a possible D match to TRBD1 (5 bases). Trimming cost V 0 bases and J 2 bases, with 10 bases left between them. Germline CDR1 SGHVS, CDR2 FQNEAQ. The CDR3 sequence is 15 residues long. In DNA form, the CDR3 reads TGTGCCAGCAGCTTAGCAGACAGCCCCAACACTGAAGCTTTCTTT. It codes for CASSLADSPNTEAFF.